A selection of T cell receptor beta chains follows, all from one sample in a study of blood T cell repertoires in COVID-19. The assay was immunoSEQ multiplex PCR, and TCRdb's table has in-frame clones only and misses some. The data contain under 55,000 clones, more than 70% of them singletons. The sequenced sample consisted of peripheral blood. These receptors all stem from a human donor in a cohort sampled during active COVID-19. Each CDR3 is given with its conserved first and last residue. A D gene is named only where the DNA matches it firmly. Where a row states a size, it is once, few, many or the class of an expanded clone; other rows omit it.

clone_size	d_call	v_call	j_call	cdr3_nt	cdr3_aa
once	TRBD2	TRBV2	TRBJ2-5	TGTGCCAGCAGTGTTCTTCGGACTAGCGGGGGGGCCGGTGAGACCCAGTACTTC	CASSVLRTSGGAGETQYF
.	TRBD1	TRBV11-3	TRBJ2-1	TGTGCCAGCAGCGTACAGGGGGATGAGCAGTTCTTC	CASSVQGDEQFF
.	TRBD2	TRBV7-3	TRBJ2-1	TGTGCCAGCAGCTCAACTAGCGGGCATTACAATGAGCAGTTCTTC	CASSSTSGHYNEQFF
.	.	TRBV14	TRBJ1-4	TGTGCCAGCAGCCAAGTAGGAGGAACTAATGAAAAACTGTTTTTT	CASSQVGGTNEKLFF
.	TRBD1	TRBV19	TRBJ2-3	TGTGCCAGTAGTATCAACAGGGGGAGGTGGACAGATACGCAGTATTTT	CASSINRGRWTDTQYF
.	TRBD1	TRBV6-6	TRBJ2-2	TGTGCCAGCAAAAAAGGCCAGGGGGTGAACACCGGGGAGCTGTTTTTT	CASKKGQGVNTGELFF
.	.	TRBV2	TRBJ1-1	TGTGCCAGCAGTGAAGCACAGGGATCTGAAGCTTTCTTT	CASSEAQGSEAFF
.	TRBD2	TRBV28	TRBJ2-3	TGTGCCAGCAGTTTGTCAGCGGGAGGGCCTGCAAACCACCAGTCTAGCACAGATACGCAGTATTTT	CASSLSAGGPANHQSSTDTQYF
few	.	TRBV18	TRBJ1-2	TGTGCCAGCTCACCACCGGCAGGGGAGCGAGGCTACACCTTC	CASSPPAGERGYTF
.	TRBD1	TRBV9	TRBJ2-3	TGTGCCAGCAGCCCCCAGACAGGGATGATTGCGACAGATACGCAGTATTTT	CASSPQTGMIATDTQYF
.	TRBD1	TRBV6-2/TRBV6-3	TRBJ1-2	TGTGCCAGCAGTTACTCTCCCCGACAGGGGGGAGGCTACACCTTC	CASSYSPRQGGGYTF
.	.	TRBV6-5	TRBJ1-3	TGTGCCAGCAGCAGGGTCGCTGGAAACACCATATATTTT	CASSRVAGNTIYF
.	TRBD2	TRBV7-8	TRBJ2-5	TGTGCCAGCAGCCTAAGCGGGGGGGCCCAAGAGACCCAGTACTTC	CASSLSGGAQETQYF
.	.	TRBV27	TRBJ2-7	TGTGCCAGCAGTTTTATGTCCGTGGGGGCGCGCGACGAGCAGTACTTC	CASSFMSVGARDEQYF
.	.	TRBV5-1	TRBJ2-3	TGCGCCAGCAGCTTGGGGGCGATACGGCCAGATACGCAGTATTTT	CASSLGAIRPDTQYF
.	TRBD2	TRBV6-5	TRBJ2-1	TGTGCCAGCAGTTACTCTACTAGCGGGGGCTACAATGAGCAGTTCTTC	CASSYSTSGGYNEQFF
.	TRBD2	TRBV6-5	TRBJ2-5	TGTGCCAGCATGATGGGGGGGGAAGAGACCCAGTACTTC	CASMMGGEETQYF
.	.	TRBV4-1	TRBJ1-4	TGCGCCAGCAGCCAAGCCCCCATCGGGCGGGGTGAAAAACTGTTTTTT	CASSQAPIGRGEKLFF
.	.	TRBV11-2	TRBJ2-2	TGTGCCAGCAGCCCGACTCGACTAGTAGATACCGGGGAGCTGTTTTTT	CASSPTRLVDTGELFF
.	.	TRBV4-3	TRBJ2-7	TGCGCCAGCAGCCAAGATTTAAGCTGGGAGCAGTACTTC	CASSQDLSWEQYF
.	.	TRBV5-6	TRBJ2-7	TGTGCCAGCAGCTCCCTCGGGTACGAGCAGTACTTC	CASSSLGYEQYF
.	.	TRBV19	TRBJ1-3	TGTGCCAGTAGTATAGCCGAGGGGGTACCTGGAAACACCATATATTTT	CASSIAEGVPGNTIYF
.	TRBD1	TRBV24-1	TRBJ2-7	TGTGCCACCAGTGACCCTAGGACAGGGAGAGGCGAGCAGTACTTC	CATSDPRTGRGEQYF
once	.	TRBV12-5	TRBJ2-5	TGTGCTAGTGGTTCGGGACAAGGGGAGACCCAGTACTTC	CASGSGQGETQYF
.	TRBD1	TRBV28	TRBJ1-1	TGTGCCAGCATGAACACGGACAGGGGGAACACTGAAGCTTTCTTT	CASMNTDRGNTEAFF
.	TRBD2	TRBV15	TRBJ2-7	TGTGCCACCAGCAGAGCTATAACCCTAGCGGGAGGGCCGGGGAACGAGCAGTACTTC	CATSRAITLAGGPGNEQYF
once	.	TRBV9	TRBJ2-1	TGTGCCAGCAGCGTGAACGGGGCGGGGGAGCAGTTCTTC	CASSVNGAGEQFF
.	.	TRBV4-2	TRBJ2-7	TGTGCCAGCAGCCCCACCCGGCCAGCGGGTGATTCCTACGAGCAGTACTTC	CASSPTRPAGDSYEQYF
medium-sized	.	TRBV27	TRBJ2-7	TGTGCCAGCAGTCCCCTTGCGGGCTCCTACGAGCAGTACTTC	CASSPLAGSYEQYF
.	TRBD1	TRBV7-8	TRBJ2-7	TGTGCCAGCAGCTTGGCAGGACAGGGGGCTCTTTACGAGCAGTACTTC	CASSLAGQGALYEQYF
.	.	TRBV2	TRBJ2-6	TGTGCCAGCAAGTGGGAGAGCTCTGGGGCCAACGTCCTGACTTTC	CASKWESSGANVLTF
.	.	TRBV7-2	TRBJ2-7	TGTGCCAGCAGCTTAGGACAGGTCATCTCCTACGAGCAGTACTTC	CASSLGQVISYEQYF
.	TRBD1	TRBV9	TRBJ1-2	TGTGCCAGCAGCGTAGGAAGGGACAGGCAACGATTCTATGGCTACACCTTC	CASSVGRDRQRFYGYTF
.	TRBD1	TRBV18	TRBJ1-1	TGTGCCAGCTCACCAACCAGACAGGGCACTGAAGCTTTCTTT	CASSPTRQGTEAFF
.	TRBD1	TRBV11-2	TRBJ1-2	TGTGCCAGCAGCTTAGCCGGACAGGGCCGGGGCTATGGCTACACCTTC	CASSLAGQGRGYGYTF
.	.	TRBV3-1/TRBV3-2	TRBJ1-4	TGTGCCAGCAGCCAGAATGGTGTTACAGCGGTGTTTTTT	CASSQNGVTAVFF